This T cell receptor (beta chain) was sequenced in a study of immune characterization of retroperitoneal liposarcoma. Germline CDR1 and CDR2: WSHSY and SAAADI. The CDR3 totals 20 residues. TCRdb re-analysed the PCR reads in MiXCR, keeping a single row per CDR3 protein. The sample holds some 15,000 distinct CDR3 sequences, about 50% seen once. Sequencing was carried out using tumor tissue. The chain is built from TRBV10-2 and TRBJ2-5; the D gene is possibly TRBD2 (5 bases). The last part of the DNA fits TRBJ2-7 better; the J call may be wrong. This clonotype was sampled from a female donor with retroperitoneal liposarcoma. CDR3 residues: CASREPNGLADTGLMGEQYF. The DNA of the CDR3 is TGCGCCAGCAGGGAGCCTAACGGACTGGCCGATACTGGGCTCATGGGCGAGCAGTACTTC.